This T cell receptor (beta chain) was sequenced for a study of blood T cell repertoires in COVID-19. In the study overall: Acute and convalescent COVID-19 specimens originated in the United States, Italy and Spain.

Only in-frame clones appear in the TCRdb table, and some are missing; sequencing was by immunoSEQ multiplex PCR. The table includes 150,000 to 200,000 clones, roughly nine tenths detected once. Germline assignment: CDR1 SGHAT and CDR2 FQNNGV. The CDR3 is 15 residues long. J gave up 7 bases and V 5 bases, and 9 bases lay outside the gene matches. The chain links TRBV11-2 to TRBJ2-1; 9 nucleotides line up with TRBD1. Sequencing input: peripheral blood. The origin of this receptor is a man between 60 and 75 years old with active or convalescent COVID-19. CDR3 amino acids: CASSPGTGWLNEQFF. The CDR3 DNA reads TGTGCCAGCAGCCCAGGGACAGGGTGGTTAAATGAGCAGTTCTTC.